This T cell receptor (beta chain) appears in the sequencing data of a study of cytomegalovirus exposure and HLA in healthy donors. It was with 60 Vbeta and 13 Jbeta primers that the PCR ran. Produced via immunoSEQ multiplex PCR; TCRdb's table is partial and in-frame only. Of some 150,000 clones listed, about 9.1% were seen once; the top ten hold roughly 6.4%. This receptor was obtained from a woman between 40 and 55 years old in good health and CMV-seropositive. Input material: PBMCs.

In DNA form, the CDR3 reads TGTGCCAGCAGCTTCATGATGGGGGCCAATGAGCAGTTCTTC. Translation gives CASSFMMGANEQFF. V gene TRBV5-4 combines with J gene TRBJ2-1; possible D gene TRBD1, 6 bases. The germline V and J ends were trimmed by 2 bases and 6 bases, with 12 bases remaining between them. Germline V gene lookup returns CDR1 SGHNT and CDR2 YYREEE (reference sequence). The CDR3 spans 14 residues.